Shown below are 8 T cell receptor beta chains from a single sample sequenced in a study of cytomegalovirus exposure and HLA in healthy donors. The protocol was immunoSEQ multiplex PCR, while the TCRdb copy is restricted to in-frame clones and leaves out a portion. The data contain 150,000 to 200,000 clones, around nine tenths of them singletons. The specimen was PBMCs. The origin of the receptors is a man between 18 and 29 years old in good health and CMV-seronegative.

The chain is built from TRBV27 and TRBJ2-2; 8 nucleotides agree with TRBD1. The CDR3 length is 15 residues. V lost 7 bases and J lost 5; bases outside the gene matches: 9. In germline, CDR1 is MNHEY, CDR2 SMNVEV (reference sequence). CDR3 sequence reads: CASTLTGVGTGELFF. In DNA form, the CDR3 reads TGTGCCAGCACCCTGACAGGGGTGGGGACCGGGGAGCTGTTTTTT.

The V and J genes are TRBV7-9 and TRBJ1-4; D uncertain. CDR3 length: 15 amino acids. V dropped 5 bases and J dropped 0 bases, with 10 bases sitting between them. Germline V gene sequence: CDR1 SEHNR, CDR2 FQNEAQ (reference sequence). The CDR3 here is CASSPILATNEKLFF. The CDR3 DNA reads as TGTGCCAGCAGCCCTATACTCGCAACTAATGAAAAACTGTTTTTT.

V usage is TRBV6-1 and J usage is TRBJ1-1; D gene unclear. V was trimmed by 0 bases and J by 5 bases, leaving 13 bases between them. The CDR3 has 15 residues. Per the germline V gene, CDR1 is MNHNS and CDR2 is SASEGT. The CDR3 DNA follows: TGTGCCAGCAGTGAAGCGAGCGGTCGATGGACTGAAGCTTTCTTT. Translated: CASSEASGRWTEAFF.

The chain has TRBV7-9 and TRBJ1-4; D uncertain. This CDR3 has 14 residues. CDR1 and CDR2 (germline): SEHNR, FQNEAQ (reference sequence). Trimming shortened V by 8 bases and J by 8 bases, and 18 bases separated the two germline ends. CDR3 DNA: TGTGCCAGCGTAACCCTAGGTCCACCCGAAAAACTGTTTTTT. It specifies CASVTLGPPEKLFF.

A single count supports this clone. The chain has TRBV28 and TRBJ2-5; 15 nucleotides line up with TRBD2. The ends lost 7 bases at V and 2 bases at J; junction bases unmatched: 11. The V gene's germline CDR1 is MDHEN and CDR2 SYDVKM. CDR3 size: 18 residues. CDR3 protein: CASNSGTSGGKDQETQYF. In DNA form, the CDR3 reads TGTGCCAGCAACAGCGGGACTAGCGGGGGGAAAGATCAAGAGACCCAGTACTTC.

The V call is TRBV6-6, the J call TRBJ2-7, with D possibly TRBD2 on 5 matching bases. CDR1 and CDR2 (germline): MNHNY, SVGAGI (reference sequence). The CDR3 consists of 14 residues. V was cut by 3 bases and J by 2 bases, with 11 bases left in between. CDR3 residues: CASSYVTEAYEQYF. In nucleotides, the CDR3 is TGTGCCAGCAGTTATGTGACGGAGGCCTACGAGCAGTACTTC.

V gene TRBV2 combines with J gene TRBJ2-1, with 8 bases identical to TRBD2. J was trimmed by 5 bases and V by 6 bases; bases with no gene match: 6. Looked up from germline, CDR1 is SNHLY and CDR2 is FYNNEI. The CDR3 consists of 14 residues. DNA for the CDR3: TGTGCCAGCAGATCGGGGGGGGTTCACAATGAGCAGTTCTTC. It translates to CASRSGGVHNEQFF.

The CDR3 region has the DNA TGTGCCAGCAGCCATAGTGCCGGGTACAATGAGCAGTTCTTC. It specifies CASSHSAGYNEQFF. The chain carries TRBV27 and TRBJ2-1, with D uncertain. The CDR3 covers 14 residues. CDR1 is MNHEY and CDR2 is SMNVEV in the germline V gene (reference sequence). V lost 6 bases, J lost 4 bases, and 13 bases lay in between.